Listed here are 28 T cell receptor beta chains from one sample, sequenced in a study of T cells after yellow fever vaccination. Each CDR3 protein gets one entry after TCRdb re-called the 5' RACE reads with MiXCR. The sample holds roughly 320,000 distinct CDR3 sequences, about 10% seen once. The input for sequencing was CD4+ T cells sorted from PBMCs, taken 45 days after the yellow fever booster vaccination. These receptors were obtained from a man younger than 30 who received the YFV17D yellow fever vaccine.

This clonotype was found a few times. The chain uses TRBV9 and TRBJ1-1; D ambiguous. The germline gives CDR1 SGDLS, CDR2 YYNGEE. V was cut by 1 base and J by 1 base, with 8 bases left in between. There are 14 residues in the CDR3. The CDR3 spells CASSVLPANTEAFF. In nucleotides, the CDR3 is TGTGCCAGCAGCGTACTTCCGGCGAACACTGAAGCTTTCTTT.

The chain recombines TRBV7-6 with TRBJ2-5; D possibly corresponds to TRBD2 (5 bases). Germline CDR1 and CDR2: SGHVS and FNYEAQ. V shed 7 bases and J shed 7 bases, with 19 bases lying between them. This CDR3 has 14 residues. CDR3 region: CASNDVAVGGTQYF. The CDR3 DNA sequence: TGTGCCAGCAACGACGTGGCCGTTGGAGGGACCCAGTACTTC. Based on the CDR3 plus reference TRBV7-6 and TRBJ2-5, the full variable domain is GAGVSQSPRYKVTKRGQDVALRCDPISGHVSLYWYRQALGQGPEFLTYFNYEAQQDKSGLPNDRFSAERPEGSISTLTIQRTEQRDSAMYRCASNDVAVGGTQYFGPGTRLLVL.

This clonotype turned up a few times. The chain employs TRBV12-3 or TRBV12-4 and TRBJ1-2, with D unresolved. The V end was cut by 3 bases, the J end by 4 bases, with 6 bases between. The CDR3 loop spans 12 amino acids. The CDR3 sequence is CASSFPGYGYTF. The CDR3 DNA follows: TGTGCCAGCAGTTTCCCCGGCTATGGCTACACCTTC.

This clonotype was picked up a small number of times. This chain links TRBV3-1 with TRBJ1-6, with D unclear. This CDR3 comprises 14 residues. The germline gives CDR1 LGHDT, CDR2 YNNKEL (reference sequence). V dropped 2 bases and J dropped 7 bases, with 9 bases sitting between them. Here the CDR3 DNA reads TGTGCCAGCAGCCAACTGCAGGAGAATTCACCCCTCCACTTT. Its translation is CASSQLQENSPLHF.

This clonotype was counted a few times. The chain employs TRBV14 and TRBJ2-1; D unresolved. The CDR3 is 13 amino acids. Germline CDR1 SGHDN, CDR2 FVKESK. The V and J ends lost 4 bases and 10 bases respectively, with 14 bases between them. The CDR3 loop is CASSPFRATEQFF. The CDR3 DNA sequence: TGTGCCAGCAGCCCGTTCCGGGCCACGGAGCAGTTCTTC.

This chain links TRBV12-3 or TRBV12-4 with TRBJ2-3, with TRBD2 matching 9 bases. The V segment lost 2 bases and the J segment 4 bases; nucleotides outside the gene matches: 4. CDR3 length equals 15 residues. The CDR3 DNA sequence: TGTGCCAGCAGTTTAACGACTAGCGGTTCAGATACGCAGTATTTT. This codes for CASSLTTSGSDTQYF.

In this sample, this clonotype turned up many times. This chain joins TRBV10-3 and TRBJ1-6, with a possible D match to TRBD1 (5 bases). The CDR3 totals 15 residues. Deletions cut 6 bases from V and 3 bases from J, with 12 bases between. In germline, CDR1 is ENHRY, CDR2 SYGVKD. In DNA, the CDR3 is TGTGCCATCAGACAGGATCCTGGCTATAATTCACCCCTCCACTTT. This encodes CAIRQDPGYNSPLHF.

The CDR3 reads CASSSWRDTQYF. DNA for the CDR3: TGTGCCAGCAGCTCCTGGAGAGATACGCAGTATTTT. The V and J genes are TRBV7-2 and TRBJ2-3, with D hard to call. Germline loops: CDR1 SGHTA, CDR2 FQGNSA. With 4 bases removed from V and 5 bases from J, the gap between germline ends came to 7 bases. This CDR3 is 12 amino acids long.

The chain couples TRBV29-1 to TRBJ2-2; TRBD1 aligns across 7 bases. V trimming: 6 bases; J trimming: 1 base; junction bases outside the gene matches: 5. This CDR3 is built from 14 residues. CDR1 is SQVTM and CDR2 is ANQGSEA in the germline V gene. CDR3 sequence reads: CSVRTGVNTGELFF. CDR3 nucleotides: TGCAGCGTACGGACAGGTGTGAACACCGGGGAGCTGTTTTTT.

CDR3 nucleotides: TGTGCCAGCAGCGCTACAGGGCTTAAGGTCGAGCAGTACTTC. Translating gives CASSATGLKVEQYF. The gene calls are TRBV7-9 and TRBJ2-7, with a tentative D call TRBD1 (6 bases). V lost 5 bases, J lost 6 bases, and 17 bases lay in between. The CDR3 is 14 residues long. CDR1 SEHNR and CDR2 FQNEAQ come from the germline V gene (reference sequence).

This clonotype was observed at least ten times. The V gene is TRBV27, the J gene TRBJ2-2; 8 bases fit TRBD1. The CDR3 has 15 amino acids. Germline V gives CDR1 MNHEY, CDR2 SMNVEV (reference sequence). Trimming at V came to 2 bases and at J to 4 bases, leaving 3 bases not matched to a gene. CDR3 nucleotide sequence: TGTGCCAGCAGTTTACGGACAGGGACCACCGGGGAGCTGTTTTTT. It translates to CASSLRTGTTGELFF.

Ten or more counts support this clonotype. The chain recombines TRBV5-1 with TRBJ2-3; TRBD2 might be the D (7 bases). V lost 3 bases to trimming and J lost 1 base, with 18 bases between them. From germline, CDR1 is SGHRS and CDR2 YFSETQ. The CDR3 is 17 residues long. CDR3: CASSSRAGHPRTDTQYF. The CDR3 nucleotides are TGCGCCAGCAGCTCACGAGCGGGACACCCTCGCACAGATACGCAGTATTTT. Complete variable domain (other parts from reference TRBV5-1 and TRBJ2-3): KAGVTQTPRYLIKTRGQQVTLSCSPISGHRSVSWYQQTPGQGLQFLFEYFSETQRNKGNFPGRFSGRQFSNSRSEMNVSTLELGDSALYLCASSSRAGHPRTDTQYFGPGTRLTVL.

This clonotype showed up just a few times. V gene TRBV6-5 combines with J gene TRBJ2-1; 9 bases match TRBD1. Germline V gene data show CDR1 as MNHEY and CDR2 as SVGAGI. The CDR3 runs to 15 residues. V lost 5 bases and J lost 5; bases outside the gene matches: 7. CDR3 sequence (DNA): TGTGCCAGCAGTAGGACAGGGGATTTGGACAATGAGCAGTTCTTC. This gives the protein CASSRTGDLDNEQFF.

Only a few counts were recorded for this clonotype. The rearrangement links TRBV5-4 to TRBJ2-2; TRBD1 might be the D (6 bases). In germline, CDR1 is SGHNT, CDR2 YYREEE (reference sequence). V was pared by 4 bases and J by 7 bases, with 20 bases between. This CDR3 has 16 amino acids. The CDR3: CASSHLGAGVFGELFF. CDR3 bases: TGTGCCAGCAGCCACCTTGGGGCAGGGGTGTTCGGGGAGCTGTTTTTT. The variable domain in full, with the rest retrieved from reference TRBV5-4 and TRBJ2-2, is ETGVTQSPTHLIKTRGQQVTLRCSSQSGHNTVSWYQQALGQGPQFIFQYYREEENGRGNFPPRFSGLQFPNYSSELNVNALELDDSALYLCASSHLGAGVFGELFFGEGSRLTVL.

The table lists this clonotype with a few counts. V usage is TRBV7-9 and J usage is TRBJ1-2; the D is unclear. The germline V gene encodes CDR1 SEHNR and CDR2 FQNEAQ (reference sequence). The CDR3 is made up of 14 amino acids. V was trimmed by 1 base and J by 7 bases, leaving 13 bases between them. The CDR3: CASSLDISRSGYTF. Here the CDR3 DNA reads TGTGCCAGCAGCTTAGATATATCGAGGTCTGGCTACACCTTC.

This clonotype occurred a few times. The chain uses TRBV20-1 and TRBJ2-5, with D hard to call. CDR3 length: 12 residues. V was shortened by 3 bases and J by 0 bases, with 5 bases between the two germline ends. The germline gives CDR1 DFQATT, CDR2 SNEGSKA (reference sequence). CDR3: CSARVHQETQYF. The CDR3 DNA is TGCAGTGCTAGGGTCCACCAAGAGACCCAGTACTTC.

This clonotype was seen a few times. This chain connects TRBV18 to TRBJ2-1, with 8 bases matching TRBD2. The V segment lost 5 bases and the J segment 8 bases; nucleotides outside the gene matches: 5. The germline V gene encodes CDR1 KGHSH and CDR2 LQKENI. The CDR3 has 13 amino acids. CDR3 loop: CASSAGGRDEQFF. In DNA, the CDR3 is TGTGCCAGCTCAGCGGGGGGAAGGGATGAGCAGTTCTTC.

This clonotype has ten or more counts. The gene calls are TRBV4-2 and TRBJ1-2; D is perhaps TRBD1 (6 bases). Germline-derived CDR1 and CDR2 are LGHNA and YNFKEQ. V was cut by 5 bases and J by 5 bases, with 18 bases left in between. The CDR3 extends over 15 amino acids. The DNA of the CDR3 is TGTGCCAGCAGCGTGAGGGACACGGAGCTTTATGGCTACACCTTC. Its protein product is CASSVRDTELYGYTF.

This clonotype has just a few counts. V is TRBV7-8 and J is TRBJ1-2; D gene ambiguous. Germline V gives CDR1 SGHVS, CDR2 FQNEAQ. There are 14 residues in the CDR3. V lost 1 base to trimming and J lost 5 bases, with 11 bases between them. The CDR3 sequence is CASSLDRTTYGYTF. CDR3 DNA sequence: TGTGCCAGCAGCTTAGATCGCACGACTTATGGCTACACCTTC.

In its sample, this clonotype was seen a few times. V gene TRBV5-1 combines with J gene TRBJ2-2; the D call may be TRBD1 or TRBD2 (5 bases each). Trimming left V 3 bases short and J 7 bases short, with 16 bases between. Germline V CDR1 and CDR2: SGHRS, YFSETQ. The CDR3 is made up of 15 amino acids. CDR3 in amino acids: CASSYRDPAYGELFF. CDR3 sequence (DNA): TGCGCCAGCAGCTACCGGGACCCCGCTTACGGGGAGCTGTTTTTT.

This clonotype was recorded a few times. The CDR3 loop is CASSYSAPRGNQPQHF. Written as DNA, the CDR3 is TGTGCCAGCAGTTACTCTGCACCAAGGGGGAATCAGCCCCAGCATTTT. The rearrangement uses TRBV6-5 and TRBJ1-5, with D tentatively TRBD1 (6 bases). The CDR3 totals 16 residues. V dropped 0 bases and J dropped 4 bases, with 13 bases sitting between them. Germline-derived CDR1 and CDR2 are MNHEY and SVGAGI.

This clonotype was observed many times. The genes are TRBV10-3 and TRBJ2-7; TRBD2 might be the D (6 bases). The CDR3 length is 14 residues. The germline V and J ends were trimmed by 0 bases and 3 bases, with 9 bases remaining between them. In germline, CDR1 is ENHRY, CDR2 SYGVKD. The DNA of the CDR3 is TGTGCCATCAGTGAGTCCCGCGGGGACTACGAGCAGTACGTC. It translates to CAISESRGDYEQYV.

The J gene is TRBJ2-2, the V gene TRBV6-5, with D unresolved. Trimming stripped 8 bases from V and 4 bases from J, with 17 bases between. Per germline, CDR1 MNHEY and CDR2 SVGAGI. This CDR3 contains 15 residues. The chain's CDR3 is CASRTQATITGELFF. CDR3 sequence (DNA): TGTGCCAGCCGAACGCAAGCCACTATCACCGGGGAGCTGTTTTTT.

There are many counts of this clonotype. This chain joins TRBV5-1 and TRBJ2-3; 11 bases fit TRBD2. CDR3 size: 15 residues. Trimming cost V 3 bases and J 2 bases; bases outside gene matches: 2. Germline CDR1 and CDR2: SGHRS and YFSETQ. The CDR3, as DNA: TGCGCCAGCAGCTGGGGACTAGCGGCCACAGATACGCAGTATTTT. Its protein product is CASSWGLAATDTQYF.

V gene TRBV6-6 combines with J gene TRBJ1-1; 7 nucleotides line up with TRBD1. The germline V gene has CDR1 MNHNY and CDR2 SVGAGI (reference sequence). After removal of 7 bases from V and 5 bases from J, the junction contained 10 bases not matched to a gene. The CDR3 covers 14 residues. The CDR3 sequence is CASTGGIFWTEAFF. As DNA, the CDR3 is TGTGCCAGCACAGGGGGAATTTTTTGGACTGAAGCTTTCTTT.

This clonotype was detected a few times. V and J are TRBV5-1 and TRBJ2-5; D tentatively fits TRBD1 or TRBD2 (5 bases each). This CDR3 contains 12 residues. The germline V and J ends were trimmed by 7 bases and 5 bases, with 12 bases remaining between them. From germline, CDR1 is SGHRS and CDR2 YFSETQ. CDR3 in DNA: TGCGCCAGCTCAGAGGGGACGGAGACCCAGTACTTC. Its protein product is CASSEGTETQYF.

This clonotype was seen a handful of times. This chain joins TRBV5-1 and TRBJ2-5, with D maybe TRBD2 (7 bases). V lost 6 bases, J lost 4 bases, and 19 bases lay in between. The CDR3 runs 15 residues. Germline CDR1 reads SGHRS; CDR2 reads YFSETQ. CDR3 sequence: CASTRGAAEGETQYF. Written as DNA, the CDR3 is TGCGCCAGCACTCGGGGGGCCGCGGAGGGAGAGACCCAGTACTTC.

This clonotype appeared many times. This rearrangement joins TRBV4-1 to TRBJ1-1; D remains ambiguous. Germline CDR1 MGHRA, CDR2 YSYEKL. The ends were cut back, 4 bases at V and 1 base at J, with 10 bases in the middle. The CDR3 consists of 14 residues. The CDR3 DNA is TGCGCCAGCAGCCGCTGGAGCCGGAACACTGAAGCTTTCTTT. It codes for CASSRWSRNTEAFF.